This TCR beta chain comes out of a study of sequential checkpoint blockade in melanoma (dated by TCRdb to the late 2010s). Study-level background: Patients were assigned by 1:1 randomization to either first-line nivolumab followed by ipilimumab (arm A) or ipilimumab followed by nivolumab (arm B). Maintenance nivolumab was given following each of the two trial sequences. Twenty-two patients had matched tumor biopsies taken before treatment and at week 13, after single-agent nivolumab (arm A) or ipilimumab (arm B). DNA from 75 to 95 pretreatment melanoma tumor samples underwent TCRbeta immunosequencing. About 75% of the matched tumor biopsy pairs taken before and after treatment were from the same lesion.

Concerning this clone itself: What antigen it recognizes has not been identified. No base qualities exist here, and no much larger clone lies one base off it.

V is pared back by 1 base and J by 6 bases, with 6 bases lying between the germline termini. CDR1 and CDR2 are read off the germline V gene as KGHSH and LQKENI. The CDR3, from cysteine to phenylalanine, totals 13 residues. Only CDR3 DNA remains: 39 bases, in frame from the first base. Here is what the overall study found, with its caveats: Achieving clinical benefit was about 30 times more likely for patients whose tumor T-cell fraction and clonality increased by week 13. Tumor T-cell fraction and clonality were found to correlate with PD-L1 staining and CD8+ T-cell counts but not with mutational load. Among patients in arm A, the nivolumab-first arm, pretreatment tumor TIL clonality was associated with response (P = .04). Small sample sizes and reduced statistical power limited the within-arm analyses of tumor T-cell fraction. The model for predicting response that combines TCR metrics with mutation burden needs to be validated in larger, independent patient cohorts.

The intended sense of this specimen's treatment or condition label: randomized to nivolumab then ipilimumab (arm A) or the reverse (arm B). None of the patients in the trial had previously been given DNA-damaging chemotherapy. Samples came from patients with melanoma in CheckMate 064, a randomized, open-label phase II trial of sequential checkpoint blockade. Genomic DNA from formalin-fixed paraffin-embedded (FFPE) tissue samples served as the input for tumor TCR sequencing. TCRbeta CDR3 regions were immunosequenced from genomic DNA with the immunoSEQ Assay. Genomic DNA was amplified by bias-controlled multiplex PCR before high-throughput sequencing. In the paper's pipeline: To quantify the absolute abundance of each unique TCRbeta CDR3 region, the sequences were collapsed and filtered. Clonality, defined as 1 minus Pielou's evenness, was calculated using only productive rearrangements. Tumor T-cell fraction was calculated by normalizing TCRbeta template counts to the amount of usable DNA, which was estimated from several housekeeping genes. A previously published method was used to identify clones with significantly greater frequencies in on-treatment samples than in baseline samples. TCRdb carries this immuneACCESS record with in-frame sequences only. Its versions omit some clonotypes, under half of them owing to an unresolved V gene in the studies checked, with the rest unexplained. The D gene and trimming were derived from the DNA, and the V and J assignments and clone size from that table. A total of about 4,200 clones appear in this sample, 20% to 30% of them only once. More than 14% of the sample comes from the top ten.

Sequencing was performed on tumor tissue (inferred from file names), taken from a patient given nivolumab and ipilimumab in sequence. The rearrangement combines TRBV18 with TRBJ2-2; the D region possibly corresponds to TRBD2 (6 bases align). The clonotype was recovered from a human donor with melanoma. The CDR3 region: CASSPRDSGELFF. The sequence in DNA is TGTGCCAGCTCACCACGGGACTCCGGGGAGCTGTTTTTT.